This T cell receptor beta chain appears in the sequencing data of a study of cytomegalovirus exposure and HLA in healthy donors. Study-wide background: In an early release, HLA-typed donors contributed some 82 million unique TCR sequences.

PCR primers comprised 60 Vbeta and 13 Jbeta primers. Data came from immunoSEQ multiplex PCR; TCRdb stores just in-frame clones and leaves some out. The table includes 150,000 to 200,000 clones, 65% to 80% detected once. This clone was seen just once. The sample comprised PBMCs. This clonotype was sampled from a woman aged 40 to 55 in good health and CMV-seronegative.

CDR3 DNA: TGCGCCAGCAGCCGCGGGACTAGCGGGCACACCGGGGAGCTGTTTTTT. This sequence encodes CASSRGTSGHTGELFF. The chain couples TRBV4-1 to TRBJ2-2; TRBD2 matches at 12 bases. The length of the CDR3 is 16 residues. Germline values: CDR1 MGHRA, CDR2 YSYEKL. The V gene end was trimmed by 4 bases and the J gene end by 3 bases; junction bases not matched to a gene: 3.